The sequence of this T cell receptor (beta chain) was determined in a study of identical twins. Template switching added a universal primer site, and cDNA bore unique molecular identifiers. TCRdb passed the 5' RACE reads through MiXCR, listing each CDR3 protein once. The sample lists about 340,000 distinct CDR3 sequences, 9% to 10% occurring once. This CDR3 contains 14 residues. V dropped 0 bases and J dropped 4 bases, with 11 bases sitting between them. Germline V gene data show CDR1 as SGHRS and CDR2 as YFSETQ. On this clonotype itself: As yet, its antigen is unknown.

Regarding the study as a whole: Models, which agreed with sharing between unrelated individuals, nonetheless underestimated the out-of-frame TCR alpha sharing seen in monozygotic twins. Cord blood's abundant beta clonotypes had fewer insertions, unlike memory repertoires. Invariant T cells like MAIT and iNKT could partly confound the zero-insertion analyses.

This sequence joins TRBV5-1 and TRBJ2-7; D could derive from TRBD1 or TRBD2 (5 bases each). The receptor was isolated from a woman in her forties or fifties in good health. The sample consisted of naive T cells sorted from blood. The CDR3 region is CASSLGEGPYEQYF. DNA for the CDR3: TGCGCCAGCAGCTTGGGCGAGGGGCCGTACGAGCAGTACTTC.